One and the same sample provided the 16 T cell receptor beta chains below, sequenced in a study of blood T cell repertoires in COVID-19. Here immunoSEQ multiplex PCR was the method, and the copy in TCRdb shows in-frame clones only, minus some. The sample gives 150,000 to 200,000 clones, roughly 74% of which show up once; more than 11% is in the top ten. The sample taken for sequencing was peripheral blood. These receptors all stem from a woman of 80 years or more with acute or convalescent COVID-19.

This clone has just a few counts. This rearrangement joins TRBV2 to TRBJ2-7, with 7 bases identical to TRBD1. With V trimmed by 4 bases and J by 0 bases, 3 bases remained unmatched. CDR3 length: 14 amino acids. In germline, CDR1 is SNHLY, CDR2 FYNNEI. The CDR3 here is CASSGDRYSYEQYF. The CDR3 bases are TGTGCCAGCAGTGGGGACAGATACTCCTACGAGCAGTACTTC. Variable domain in full (rest from reference TRBV2 and TRBJ2-7): EPEVTQTPSHQVTQMGQEVILRCVPISNHLYFYWYRQILGQKVEFLVSFYNNEISEKSEIFDDQFSVERPDGSNFTLKIRSTKLEDSAMYFCASSGDRYSYEQYFGPGTRLTVT.

The chain employs TRBV25-1 and TRBJ1-3; 7 bases are a match to TRBD1. Per germline, CDR1 MGHDK and CDR2 SYGVNS. The CDR3 runs 13 residues. V gave up 0 bases and J gave up 11 bases; unmatched junction bases: 4. CDR3: CASSEYVGTAIYF. Written as DNA, the CDR3 is TGTGCCAGCAGTGAATATGTCGGGACAGCCATATATTTT.

The rearrangement joins TRBV5-1 to TRBJ2-5, with 7 bases identical to TRBD2. CDR1 is SGHRS, CDR2 YFSETQ, per germline. Losses at the gene ends were 2 bases for V and 1 base for J; bases not matched to a gene: 8. This CDR3 is 16 amino acids long. CDR3 amino acids: CASSLTGGSSQETQYF. CDR3 bases: TGCGCCAGCAGCTTAACGGGCGGGAGCTCCCAAGAGACCCAGTACTTC.

This chain uses TRBV4-1 with TRBJ2-2; 7 nucleotides match TRBD2. The CDR3 has 17 residues. V shed 0 bases and J 0 bases; nucleotides not matched to a gene: 4. Germline V lookup: CDR1 MGHRA, CDR2 YSYEKL. The CDR3 DNA sequence: TGCGCCAGCAGCCAAGATGGGAGGGCGTCGAACACCGGGGAGCTGTTTTTT. It encodes CASSQDGRASNTGELFF.

V and J are TRBV2 and TRBJ1-5; D is perhaps TRBD1 (6 bases). V dropped 2 bases and J dropped 3 bases, with 11 bases sitting between them. CDR3 size: 15 residues. Germline V gene data show CDR1 as SNHLY and CDR2 as FYNNEI. The CDR3 bases are TGTGCCAGCAGTGAAAGACAGGATCTCAATCAGCCCCAGCATTTT. The encoded protein is CASSERQDLNQPQHF. Drawing the rest from reference TRBV2 and TRBJ1-5, the complete variable domain is EPEVTQTPSHQVTQMGQEVILRCVPISNHLYFYWYRQILGQKVEFLVSFYNNEISEKSEIFDDQFSVERPDGSNFTLKIRSTKLEDSAMYFCASSERQDLNQPQHFGDGTRLSIL.

The rearrangement uses TRBV6-5 and TRBJ2-3, with no clear D. Trimming stripped 0 bases from V and 6 bases from J, with 16 bases between. Germline V gene sequence: CDR1 MNHEY, CDR2 SVGAGI. This CDR3 region has 16 residues. CDR3 in DNA: TGTGCCAGCAGTTACTCGATGGTGGGCCTCAAGGATACGCAGTATTTT. Protein product: CASSYSMVGLKDTQYF.

The chain carries TRBV10-2 and TRBJ2-3, with 9 bases identical to TRBD2. The CDR3 contains 15 residues. CDR1 and CDR2 (germline): WSHSY, SAAADI. The ends lost 4 bases at V and 4 bases at J; junction bases unmatched: 6. CDR3 bases: TGCGCCAGCAGTGTAGCGGGAGTGTCTGCAGATACGCAGTATTTT. Amino acids: CASSVAGVSADTQYF.

The CDR3 protein is CASSPSDRGDALNQPQHF. CDR3 coding DNA: TGCGCCAGCAGCCCATCGGACAGGGGGGACGCATTGAATCAGCCCCAGCATTTT. The rearrangement uses TRBV5-1 and TRBJ1-5, with 10 bases aligning to TRBD1. The V gene's germline CDR1 is SGHRS and CDR2 YFSETQ. The CDR3 totals 18 residues. After removal of 4 bases from V and 4 bases from J, the junction contained 14 bases not matched to a gene.

V usage is TRBV5-1 and J usage is TRBJ2-1; tentative D call: TRBD2 (5 bases). The CDR3 is 16 residues long. Germline-derived CDR1 and CDR2 are SGHRS and YFSETQ. V lost 4 bases to trimming and J lost 0 bases, with 14 bases between them. CDR3 DNA: TGCGCCAGCAGCCCGGGGAGTCCTAGCTCCTACAATGAGCAGTTCTTC. Translating it yields CASSPGSPSSYNEQFF. The complete variable domain, with remaining parts taken from reference TRBV5-1 and TRBJ2-1, reads KAGVTQTPRYLIKTRGQQVTLSCSPISGHRSVSWYQQTPGQGLQFLFEYFSETQRNKGNFPGRFSGRQFSNSRSEMNVSTLELGDSALYLCASSPGSPSSYNEQFFGPGTRLTVL.

This chain joins TRBV10-1 and TRBJ2-1; 12 bases are shared with TRBD1. The junction had 7 bases not matched to a gene; V was cut back by 0 bases and J by 10 bases. This CDR3 region has 16 residues. Per the germline V gene, CDR1 is WNHNN and CDR2 is SYGVQD (reference sequence). CDR3 in amino acids: CASSESGGTGGREQFF. Written as DNA, the CDR3 is TGCGCCAGCAGTGAGTCTGGCGGGACAGGGGGCCGGGAGCAGTTCTTC.

The V gene is TRBV6-5, the J gene TRBJ1-6, with TRBD1 matching over 7 bases. The CDR3 totals 15 residues. The germline V gene has CDR1 MNHEY and CDR2 SVGAGI. After removal of 4 bases from V and 6 bases from J, the junction contained 6 bases not matched to a gene. CDR3 DNA: TGTGCCAGCAGTTTGGGGACAGTGGTTAATTCACCCCTCCACTTT. It codes for CASSLGTVVNSPLHF.

V gene TRBV18 combines with J gene TRBJ1-5; the D gene is possibly TRBD1 (5 bases). This CDR3 contains 15 residues. Germline assignment: CDR1 KGHSH and CDR2 LQKENI. Trimming pared 6 bases from V and 1 base from J, leaving 13 bases between. CDR3 in DNA: TGTGCCAGCTCCCAGGGATCCGGAAGCAATCAGCCCCAGCATTTT. It is translated as CASSQGSGSNQPQHF.

The chain employs TRBV19 and TRBJ1-1; maybe TRBD1 (6 bases). V lost 3 bases, J lost 4 bases, and 9 bases lay in between. CDR1 and CDR2 from the germline V gene are LNHDA and SQIVND (reference sequence). This CDR3 comprises 13 residues. The CDR3, as DNA: TGTGCCAGTAGTATGGAAGGGGGCACTGAAGCTTTCTTT. Its translation is CASSMEGGTEAFF.

This clone was picked up a small number of times. V gene TRBV27 combines with J gene TRBJ1-1; D might be TRBD1 (5 bases). The ends were cut back, 8 bases at V and 1 base at J, with 14 bases in the middle. Germline loops: CDR1 MNHEY, CDR2 SMNVEV (reference sequence). The CDR3 is 14 residues long. CDR3 in DNA: TGTGCCAGCTCCGGGGGGGGTAGGAACACTGAAGCTTTCTTT. This encodes CASSGGGRNTEAFF.

V usage is TRBV18 and J usage is TRBJ1-4; D not certain. Trimming removed 2 bases at V and 6 bases at J, with 7 bases between. CDR1 is KGHSH, CDR2 LQKENI, per germline. The CDR3 contains 13 residues. CDR3 in amino acids: CASSPREDEKLFF. The CDR3 nucleotides read TGTGCCAGCTCACCAAGGGAGGATGAAAAACTGTTTTTT.

This clone showed up just a few times. The chain couples TRBV28 to TRBJ1-2; D is possibly TRBD1 (5 bases). This CDR3 comprises 12 residues. V was clipped by 6 bases and J by 5 bases, with 10 bases between them. Germline V gene data show CDR1 as MDHEN and CDR2 as SYDVKM. CDR3 coding DNA: TGTGCCAGCAGCTCAGGGCCATATGGCTACACCTTC. Residues: CASSSGPYGYTF.